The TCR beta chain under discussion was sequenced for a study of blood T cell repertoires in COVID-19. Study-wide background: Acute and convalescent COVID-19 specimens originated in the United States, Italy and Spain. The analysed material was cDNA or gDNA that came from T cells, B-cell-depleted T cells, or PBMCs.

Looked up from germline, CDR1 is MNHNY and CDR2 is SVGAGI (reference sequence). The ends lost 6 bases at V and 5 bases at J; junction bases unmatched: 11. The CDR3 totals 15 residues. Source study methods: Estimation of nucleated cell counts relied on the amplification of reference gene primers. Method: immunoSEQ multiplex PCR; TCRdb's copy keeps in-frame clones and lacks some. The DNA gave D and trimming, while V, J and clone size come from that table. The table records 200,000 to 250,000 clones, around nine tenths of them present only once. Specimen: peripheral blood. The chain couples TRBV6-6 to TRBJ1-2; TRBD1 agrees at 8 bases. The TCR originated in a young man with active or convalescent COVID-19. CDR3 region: CASSDPHGQGYGYTF. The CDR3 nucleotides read TGTGCCAGCAGCGACCCTCACGGACAGGGATATGGCTACACCTTC.